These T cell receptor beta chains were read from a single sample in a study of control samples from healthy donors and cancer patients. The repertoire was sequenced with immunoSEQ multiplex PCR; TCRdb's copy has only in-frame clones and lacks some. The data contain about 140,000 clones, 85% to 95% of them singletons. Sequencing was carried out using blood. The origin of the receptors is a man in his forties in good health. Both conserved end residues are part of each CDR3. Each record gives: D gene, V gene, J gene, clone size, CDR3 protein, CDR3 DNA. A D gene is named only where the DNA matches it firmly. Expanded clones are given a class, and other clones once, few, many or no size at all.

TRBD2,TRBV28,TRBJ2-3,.,CASSRGSNSDTQYF,TGTGCCAGTTCTCGCGGGAGCAACTCAGATACGCAGTATTTT
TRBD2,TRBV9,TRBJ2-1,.,CASSVSGLAGVNNEQFF,TGTGCCAGCAGCGTATCAGGACTAGCGGGAGTCAACAATGAGCAGTTCTTC
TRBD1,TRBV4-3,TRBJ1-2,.,CASSQEQTGDPGYTF,TGCGCCAGCAGCCAGGAACAAACAGGGGACCCTGGCTACACCTTC
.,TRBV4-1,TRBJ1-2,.,CASSQESRHRGGGGYTF,TGCGCCAGCAGCCAAGAATCCCGCCATCGGGGGGGAGGCGGCTACACCTTC
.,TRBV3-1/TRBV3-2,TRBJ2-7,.,CASSQVWRLVTEQYF,TGTGCCAGCAGCCAAGTGTGGAGGTTGGTGACCGAGCAGTACTTC
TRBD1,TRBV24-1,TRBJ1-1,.,CATRRTGMNTEAFF,TGTGCCACCAGGAGGACAGGGATGAACACTGAAGCTTTCTTT
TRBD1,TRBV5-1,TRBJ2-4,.,CASSSGQGKNIQYF,TGCGCCAGCAGCTCGGGACAGGGGAAAAACATTCAGTACTTC
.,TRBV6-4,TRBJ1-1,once,CASSERVGSTEAFF,TGTGCCAGCAGTGAGAGGGTGGGTAGCACTGAAGCTTTCTTT
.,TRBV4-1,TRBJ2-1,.,CASSPSTSSYNEQFF,TGCGCCAGCAGCCCCTCGACTAGCTCCTACAATGAGCAGTTCTTC
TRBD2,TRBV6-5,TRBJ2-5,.,CASSPTMGGGKTQYF,TGTGCCAGCAGTCCTACGATGGGGGGAGGGAAGACCCAGTACTTC
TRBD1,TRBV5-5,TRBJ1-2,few,CASSLVGGQGASDYGYTF,TGTGCCAGCAGCTTGGTGGGTGGACAGGGGGCCTCGGACTATGGCTACACCTTC
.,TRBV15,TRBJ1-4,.,CATRKGEKLFF,TGTGCCACCAGAAAAGGGGAAAAACTGTTTTTT
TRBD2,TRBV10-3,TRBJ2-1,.,CAMGLEVEQFF,TGTGCCATGGGACTAGAGGTTGAGCAGTTCTTC
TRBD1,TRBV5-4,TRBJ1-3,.,CASSSGQVGNTIYF,TGTGCCAGCAGCTCAGGACAGGTTGGAAACACCATATATTTT
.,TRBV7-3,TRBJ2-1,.,CASSLSWVRSYNEQFF,TGTGCCAGCAGCTTAAGCTGGGTGCGCTCCTACAATGAGCAGTTCTTC
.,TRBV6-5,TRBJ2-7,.,CASSSPVGDKYF,TGTGCCAGCAGTTCGCCAGTCGGGGACAAATACTTC
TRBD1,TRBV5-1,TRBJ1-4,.,CASSIQGNEEKLFF,TGCGCCAGCAGCATACAGGGGAATGAGGAAAAACTGTTTTTT
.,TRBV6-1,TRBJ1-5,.,CASSESPGKQPQHF,TGTGCCAGCAGTGAATCCCCGGGGAAGCAGCCCCAGCATTTT
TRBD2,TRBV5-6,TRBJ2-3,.,CASSLGTSGRYWDTDTQYF,TGTGCCAGCAGCTTGGGAACTAGCGGGAGATATTGGGACACAGATACGCAGTATTTT
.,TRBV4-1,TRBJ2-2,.,CASSPSGTSAGELFF,TGCGCCAGCAGCCCGAGCGGGACAAGCGCCGGGGAGCTGTTTTTT
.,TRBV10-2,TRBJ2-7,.,CASSVGGRAEQYF,TGCGCCAGCAGTGTGGGCGGGCGGGCCGAGCAGTACTTC
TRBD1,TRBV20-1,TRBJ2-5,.,CSASRLQGFLETQYF,TGCAGTGCTAGTAGGTTACAGGGGTTCTTGGAGACCCAGTACTTC
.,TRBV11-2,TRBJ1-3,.,CASSLDRANSGNTIYF,TGTGCCAGCAGCTTAGATAGGGCCAACTCTGGAAACACCATATATTTT
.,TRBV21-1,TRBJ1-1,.,CASSKRFSIGTGVSGNTEAFF,TGTGCCAGCAGCAAAAGGTTCTCAATAGGGACAGGGGTAAGTGGAAACACTGAAGCTTTCTTT
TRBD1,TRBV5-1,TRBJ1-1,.,CASSLPTGGFMNTEAFF,TGCGCCAGCAGCTTACCGACAGGGGGCTTTATGAACACTGAAGCTTTCTTT
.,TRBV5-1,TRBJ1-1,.,CASSLDVSTEAFF,TGCGCCAGCAGCTTGGATGTGTCGACTGAAGCTTTCTTT
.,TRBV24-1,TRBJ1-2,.,CATSDTGFGYTF,TGTGCCACCAGTGACACAGGGTTCGGCTACACCTTC
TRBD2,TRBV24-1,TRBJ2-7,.,CATSDFYSGGEAEQYF,TGTGCCACCAGTGATTTCTATAGCGGGGGGGAAGCTGAGCAGTACTTC
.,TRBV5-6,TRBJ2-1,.,CASSPDPRGYNEQFF,TGTGCCAGCAGTCCCGACCCCAGGGGCTACAATGAGCAGTTCTTC